Only a few counts were recorded for the clone carrying this T cell receptor beta chain. What it recognizes is unknown. The data are from a study of T and B cells in COVID-19 patients. The wider study: Peripheral blood came from COVID-19 patients with active infection or after recovery.

Multiplex PCR with BIOMED2 TRB-A/B primer pools amplified TRB rearrangements. MiXCR was run by TCRdb on the multiplex PCR reads, yielding one entry per CDR3 protein. Of some 6,000 distinct CDR3 sequences in the sample, 25% to 30% were seen once. Trimming took 6 bases from V and 5 from J, leaving 14 bases between them. Germline CDR1 SNHLY, CDR2 FYNNEI. This CDR3 comprises 14 residues. Overall study findings and caveats: Clonality of TRB repertoires was high in active COVID-19; recovery brought above-healthy diversity and richness.

Blood genomic DNA input for TRB amplification was 250-500 ng. This sequence joins TRBV2 and TRBJ2-4; tentatively, D is TRBD1 (6 bases). This sequence originates from a human donor with active COVID-19. Material for sequencing was blood. This CDR3 is CASRTQGGENIQYF. CDR3 nucleotides: TGTGCCAGCAGAACACAGGGTGGAGAAAACATTCAGTACTTC.